The 18 T cell receptor beta chains in this list originate from one sample, sequenced in a study of a mutant IDH1 vaccine in newly diagnosed glioma. The time point denotes: baseline, week 1 (first vaccination visit). Indicated treatment: pre-vaccination baseline after standard-of-care therapy. TCRdb's table, derived via immunoSEQ multiplex PCR, lists solely in-frame clones and lacks some. Of about 88,000 clones listed, over 75% were seen once; the top ten hold roughly 5.3%. The sequenced sample was PBMCs, obtained from a glioma patient treated with radiotherapy, temozolomide or both. These receptors were collected from a man aged 35 to 55 with glioma. Some clones in this sample may be carry-over from other donors' samples.

The chain uses TRBV10-1 and TRBJ1-3; D is ambiguous. The germline V and J ends were trimmed by 8 bases and 2 bases, with 4 bases remaining between them. Germline V CDR1 and CDR2: WNHNN, SYGVQD (reference sequence). There are 11 residues in the CDR3. The CDR3 is CASYPGNTIYF. CDR3 in DNA: TGCGCCAGCTACCCTGGAAACACCATATATTTT.

The CDR3, as DNA: TGTGCCAGCAGCAAAGTGCGGACAGGGGTTATTTCCTATGGCTACACCTTC. Protein product: CASSKVRTGVISYGYTF. The gene calls are TRBV21-1 and TRBJ1-2; the D call in the table, TRBD1, was not verified against the DNA. TRBV21-1 is labeled a pseudogene. This CDR3 has 17 amino acids.

V and J are TRBV6-6 and TRBJ1-6; unclear D gene. This CDR3 is 14 amino acids long. V was clipped by 7 bases and J by 0 bases, with 7 bases between them. Germline V gene lookup returns CDR1 MNHNY and CDR2 SVGAGI (reference sequence). CDR3 region: CASKPSSYNSPLHF. The CDR3 region has the DNA TGTGCCAGCAAGCCAAGCTCCTATAATTCACCCCTCCACTTT.

The J gene is TRBJ1-2, the V gene TRBV5-6; no reliable D call. Trimming stripped 3 bases from V and 8 bases from J, with 14 bases between. The CDR3 is 13 amino acids. CDR1 and CDR2 (germline): SGHDT, YYEEEE. The CDR3 DNA reads TGTGCCAGCAGCTGGCGGGGTTTGAGGGGCTACACCTTC. Protein sequence: CASSWRGLRGYTF.

This chain joins TRBV4-1 and TRBJ1-2; no firm D call. The CDR3 consists of 16 residues. Germline V lookup: CDR1 MGHRA, CDR2 YSYEKL. V lost 0 bases, J lost 2 bases, and 13 bases lay in between. This chain's CDR3 is CASSQDRPRKNYGYTF. The CDR3 DNA reads TGCGCCAGCAGCCAAGATAGGCCAAGGAAAAACTATGGCTACACCTTC.

This clone appeared a few times. V and J are TRBV7-2 and TRBJ2-7; D perhaps matches TRBD1 (7 bases). This CDR3 is built from 17 residues. The V and J ends lost 4 bases and 7 bases respectively, with 26 bases between them. Per germline, CDR1 SGHTA and CDR2 FQGNSA. CDR3 amino acids: CASSSLYFGGGGEEQYF. The CDR3 nucleotides read TGTGCCAGCAGCTCCCTATACTTTGGAGGGGGCGGTGAAGAGCAGTACTTC.

Only one count was recorded for this clone. The chain combines TRBV29-1 with TRBJ2-3; D is uncertain. The CDR3 consists of 14 residues. CDR1 and CDR2 (germline): SQVTM, ANQGSEA. The V gene lost 7 bases and the J gene lost 7 bases, with 21 bases spanning the gap. This CDR3 is CSALTPAEVNTQYF. CDR3 coding DNA: TGCAGCGCCCTGACCCCGGCTGAGGTAAATACGCAGTATTTT.

The chain recombines TRBV5-8 with TRBJ1-5, with D unresolved. This CDR3 region has 14 residues. The V and J ends lost 2 bases and 1 base respectively, with 7 bases between them. Germline-derived CDR1 and CDR2 are SGHTS and YDEGEE. Here the CDR3 DNA reads TGTGCCAGCAGCTTCCCCGGGAGCAATCAGCCCCAGCATTTT. This encodes CASSFPGSNQPQHF.

This chain joins TRBV5-5 and TRBJ2-3, with D possibly being TRBD2 (5 bases). Germline CDR1 SGHKS, CDR2 YYEKEE (reference sequence). Between the trimmed V and J ends, which lost 5 bases and 6 bases, there was a span of 16 bases. This CDR3 has 14 residues. The DNA for the CDR3 is TGTGCCAGCAGGCGTTATCCTGGGGAGGATACGCAGTATTTT. As protein: CASRRYPGEDTQYF.

V is TRBV6-5 and J is TRBJ1-1; D remains unclear. CDR3 length equals 15 residues. Germline CDR1 is MNHEY and CDR2 is SVGAGI. Trimming removed 4 bases from V and 1 base from J, with 13 bases in between. The CDR3 reads CASSSQQISNTEAFF. The CDR3 nucleotides read TGTGCCAGCAGTTCCCAGCAAATTTCGAACACTGAAGCTTTCTTT.

The chain carries TRBV7-9 and TRBJ2-2; D perhaps matches TRBD1 (6 bases). V lost 3 bases to trimming and J lost 3 bases, with 8 bases between them. The germline V gene encodes CDR1 SEHNR and CDR2 FQNEAQ (reference sequence). The CDR3 is made up of 14 amino acids. The CDR3, as DNA: TGTGCCAGCAGCTTTGGGGGCCACACCGGGGAGCTGTTTTTT. It codes for CASSFGGHTGELFF.

The V gene is TRBV6-5, the J gene TRBJ2-2, with 10 bases fitting TRBD2. With 6 bases clipped from V and 6 bases from J, the junction kept 7 bases outside the gene matches. Germline CDR1 and CDR2: MNHEY and SVGAGI. The CDR3 sequence is 15 residues long. The CDR3 loop is CASRSGTSEAGELFF. In DNA form, the CDR3 reads TGTGCCAGCAGGTCCGGGACTAGCGAGGCCGGGGAGCTGTTTTTT.

The CDR3 sequence is CAWSSGAAGNTIYF. The CDR3 DNA is TGTGCCTGGAGTTCGGGGGCCGCTGGAAACACCATATATTTT. The chain combines TRBV30 with TRBJ1-3, with D tentatively TRBD1 (6 bases). CDR1 is GTSNPN, CDR2 SVGIG, per germline (reference sequence). This CDR3 comprises 14 residues. Trimming removed 2 bases at V and 2 bases at J, with 10 bases between.

V is TRBV14 and J is TRBJ2-6; D may be TRBD2 (6 bases). Deletions cut 1 base from V and 9 bases from J, with 13 bases between. The CDR3 loop spans 15 amino acids. The germline CDR1 and CDR2 sequences are SGHDN and FVKESK. For the CDR3, the DNA is TGTGCCAGCAGCCAAGGGTCCGTGGGAGGCAACGTCCTGACTTTC. Its protein is CASSQGSVGGNVLTF.

The rearrangement uses TRBV19 and TRBJ2-7; D might be TRBD2 (5 bases). V gave up 5 bases and J gave up 7 bases, with 15 bases separating them. This CDR3 has 13 residues. Germline CDR1 is LNHDA and CDR2 is SQIVND (reference sequence). The CDR3 DNA is TGTGCCAGTAGTGTACGGGGATTAGGTGAGCAGTACTTC. This sequence encodes CASSVRGLGEQYF.

This sequence joins TRBV14 and TRBJ2-7; D is unclear. V was shortened by 3 bases and J by 6 bases, with 21 bases between the two germline ends. The CDR3 spans 16 residues. Germline V gives CDR1 SGHDN, CDR2 FVKESK. CDR3 in DNA: TGTGCCAGCAGCCATCTCCGTACGGCTACAGTTGCCGAGCAGTACTTC. Protein: CASSHLRTATVAEQYF. The full variable domain, in which reference TRBV14 and TRBJ2-7 provide the parts outside the CDR3, is EAGVTQFPSHSVIEKGQTVTLRCDPISGHDNLYWYRRVMGKEIKFLLHFVKESKQDESGMPNNRFLAERTGGTYSTLKVQPAELEDSGVYFCASSHLRTATVAEQYFGPGTRLTVT.

V and J are TRBV2 and TRBJ2-1; 7 nucleotides line up with TRBD2. The V segment lost 7 bases and the J segment 9 bases; nucleotides outside the gene matches: 9. This CDR3 has 13 amino acids. The germline gives CDR1 SNHLY, CDR2 FYNNEI. DNA of the CDR3: TGTGCCAGCACCACGACTAGCCAGGGTGAGCAGTTCTTC. Translated: CASTTTSQGEQFF.

This rearrangement joins TRBV5-6 to TRBJ2-7, with 7 nucleotides matching TRBD1. The CDR3 has 14 residues. Trimming removed 1 base from V and 2 bases from J; junction bases left unmatched: 3. The germline CDR1 and CDR2 sequences are SGHDT and YYEEEE. The CDR3 DNA reads as TGTGCCAGCAGCTTGACAGGGGACCCCTACGAGCAGTACTTC. This encodes CASSLTGDPYEQYF.